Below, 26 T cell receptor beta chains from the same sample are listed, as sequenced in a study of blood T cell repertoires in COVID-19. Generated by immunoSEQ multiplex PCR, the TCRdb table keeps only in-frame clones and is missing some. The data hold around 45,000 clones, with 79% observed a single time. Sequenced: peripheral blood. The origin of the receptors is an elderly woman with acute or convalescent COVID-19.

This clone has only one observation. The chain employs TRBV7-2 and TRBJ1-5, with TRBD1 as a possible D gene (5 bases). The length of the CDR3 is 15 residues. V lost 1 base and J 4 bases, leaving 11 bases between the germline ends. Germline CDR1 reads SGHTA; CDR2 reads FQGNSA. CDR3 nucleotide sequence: TGTGCCAGCAGCTTAGACAATGGGGGGAATCAGCCCCAGCATTTT. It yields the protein CASSLDNGGNQPQHF.

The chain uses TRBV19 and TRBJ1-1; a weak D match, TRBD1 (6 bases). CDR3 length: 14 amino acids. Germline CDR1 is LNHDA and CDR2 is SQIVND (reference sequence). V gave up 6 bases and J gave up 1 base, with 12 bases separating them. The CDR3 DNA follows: TGTGCCAGTAGAATCCAGGGGCAGAACACTGAAGCTTTCTTT. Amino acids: CASRIQGQNTEAFF. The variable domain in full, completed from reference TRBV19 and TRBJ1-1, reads DGGITQSPKYLFRKEGQNVTLSCEQNLNHDAMYWYRQDPGQGLRLIYYSQIVNDFQKGDIAEGYSVSREKKESFPLTVTSAQKNPTAFYLCASRIQGQNTEAFFGQGTRLTVV.

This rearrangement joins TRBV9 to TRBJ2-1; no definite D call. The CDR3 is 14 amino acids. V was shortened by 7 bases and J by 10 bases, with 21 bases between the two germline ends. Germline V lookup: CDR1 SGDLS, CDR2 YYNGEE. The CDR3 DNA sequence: TGTGCCAGCGGCCGGCTCGACTGGCCCAGAGAGCAGTTCTTC. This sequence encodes CASGRLDWPREQFF.

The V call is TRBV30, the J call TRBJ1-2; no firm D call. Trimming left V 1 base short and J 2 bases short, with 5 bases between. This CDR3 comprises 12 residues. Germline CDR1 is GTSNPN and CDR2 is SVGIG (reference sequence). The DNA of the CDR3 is TGTGCCTGGAGTGAACAGAACTATGGCTACACCTTC. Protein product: CAWSEQNYGYTF.

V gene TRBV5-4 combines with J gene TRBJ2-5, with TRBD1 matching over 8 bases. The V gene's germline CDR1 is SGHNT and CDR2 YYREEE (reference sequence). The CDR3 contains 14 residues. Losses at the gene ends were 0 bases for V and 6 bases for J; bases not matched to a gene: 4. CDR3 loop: CASSLAGGAKTQYF. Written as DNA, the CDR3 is TGTGCCAGCAGCTTGGCAGGGGGCGCGAAGACCCAGTACTTC.

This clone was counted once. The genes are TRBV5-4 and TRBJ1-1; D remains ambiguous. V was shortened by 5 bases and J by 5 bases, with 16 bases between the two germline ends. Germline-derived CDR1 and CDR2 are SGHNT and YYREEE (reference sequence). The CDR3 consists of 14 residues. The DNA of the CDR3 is TGTGCCAGCAGTCATTCACGGGATGTGACTGAAGCTTTCTTT. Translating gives CASSHSRDVTEAFF.

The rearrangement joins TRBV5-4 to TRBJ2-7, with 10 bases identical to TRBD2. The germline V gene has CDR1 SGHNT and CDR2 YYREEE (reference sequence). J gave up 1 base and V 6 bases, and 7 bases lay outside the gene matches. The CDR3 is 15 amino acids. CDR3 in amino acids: CASKSGTSVSYEQYF. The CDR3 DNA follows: TGTGCCAGCAAATCCGGGACTAGCGTTTCCTACGAGCAGTACTTC.

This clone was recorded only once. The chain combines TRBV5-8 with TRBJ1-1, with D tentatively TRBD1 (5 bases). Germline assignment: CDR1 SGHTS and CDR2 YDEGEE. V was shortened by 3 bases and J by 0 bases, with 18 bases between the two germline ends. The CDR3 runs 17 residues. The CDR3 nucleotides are TGTGCCAGCAGCTCGGGACTTCTCCGCTTTATGAACACTGAAGCTTTCTTT. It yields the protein CASSSGLLRFMNTEAFF. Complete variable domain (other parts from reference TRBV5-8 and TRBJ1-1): EAGVTQSPTHLIKTRGQQATLRCSPISGHTSVYWYQQALGLGLQFLLWYDEGEERNRGNFPPRFSGRQFPNYSSELNVNALELEDSALYLCASSSGLLRFMNTEAFFGQGTRLTVV.

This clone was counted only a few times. The CDR3 sequence: CASSPPFTDTQYF. The CDR3 nucleotides read TGTGCCAGCAGCCCCCCATTCACAGATACGCAGTATTTT. The chain links TRBV2 to TRBJ2-3; no firm D call. The CDR3 is 13 residues long. Trimming pared 6 bases from V and 2 bases from J, leaving 9 bases between. CDR1 is SNHLY and CDR2 is FYNNEI in the germline V gene.

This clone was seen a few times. This chain's CDR3 is CASSLEGANYGYTF. CDR3 bases: TGTGCCAGCAGCTTAGAGGGGGCCAACTATGGCTACACCTTC. This chain joins TRBV7-9 and TRBJ1-2; 7 bases are shared with TRBD1. V gave up 1 base and J gave up 2 bases; unmatched junction bases: 1. The CDR3 contains 14 residues. Germline V gene sequence: CDR1 SEHNR, CDR2 FQNEAQ (reference sequence).

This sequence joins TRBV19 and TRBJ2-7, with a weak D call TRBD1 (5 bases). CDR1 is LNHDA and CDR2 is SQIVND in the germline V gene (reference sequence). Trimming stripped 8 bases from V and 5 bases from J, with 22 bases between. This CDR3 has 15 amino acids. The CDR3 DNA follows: TGTGCCAGTGGTACGAGCCTGGACACCCACAACGAGCAGTACTTC. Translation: CASGTSLDTHNEQYF.

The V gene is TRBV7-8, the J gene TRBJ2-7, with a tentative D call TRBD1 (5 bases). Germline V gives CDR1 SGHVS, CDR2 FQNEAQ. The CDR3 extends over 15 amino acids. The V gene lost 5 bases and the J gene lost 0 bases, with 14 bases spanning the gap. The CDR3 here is CASSPPGLASYEQYF. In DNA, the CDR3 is TGTGCCAGCAGCCCACCAGGGCTCGCCTCCTACGAGCAGTACTTC. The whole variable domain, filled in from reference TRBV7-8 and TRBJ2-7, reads GAGVSQSPRYKVAKRGQDVALRCDPISGHVSLFWYQQALGQGPEFLTYFQNEAQLDKSGLPSDRFFAERPEGSVSTLKIQRTQQEDSAVYLCASSPPGLASYEQYFGPGTRLTVT.

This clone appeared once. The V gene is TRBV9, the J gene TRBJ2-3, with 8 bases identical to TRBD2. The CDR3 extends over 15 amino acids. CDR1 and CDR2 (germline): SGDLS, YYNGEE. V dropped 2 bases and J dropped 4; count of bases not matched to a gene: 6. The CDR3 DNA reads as TGTGCCAGCAGCGTCAGCGGGAGTAGGGCAGATACGCAGTATTTT. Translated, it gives CASSVSGSRADTQYF. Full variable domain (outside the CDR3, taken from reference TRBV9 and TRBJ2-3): DSGVTQTPKHLITATGQRVTLRCSPRSGDLSVYWYQQSLDQGLQFLIQYYNGEERAKGNILERFSAQQFPDLHSELNLSSLELGDSALYFCASSVSGSRADTQYFGPGTRLTVL.

Here the CDR3 reads CASSLLGDPEGDTQYF. Here the CDR3 DNA reads TGTGCCAGCAGTTTATTGGGGGACCCGGAGGGGGATACGCAGTATTTT. V gene TRBV27 combines with J gene TRBJ2-3, with TRBD2 as a possible D gene (6 bases). Germline V gene sequence: CDR1 MNHEY, CDR2 SMNVEV (reference sequence). This CDR3 contains 16 residues. Between the trimmed V and J ends, which lost 1 base and 6 bases, there was a span of 17 bases.

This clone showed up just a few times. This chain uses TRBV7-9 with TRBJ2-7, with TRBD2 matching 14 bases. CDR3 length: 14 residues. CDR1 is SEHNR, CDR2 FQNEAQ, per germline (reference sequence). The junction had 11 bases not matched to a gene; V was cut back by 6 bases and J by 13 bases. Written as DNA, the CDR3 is TGTGCCAGCAGACCCGGACTAGCGGGAGGCCGGCAATACTTC. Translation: CASRPGLAGGRQYF.

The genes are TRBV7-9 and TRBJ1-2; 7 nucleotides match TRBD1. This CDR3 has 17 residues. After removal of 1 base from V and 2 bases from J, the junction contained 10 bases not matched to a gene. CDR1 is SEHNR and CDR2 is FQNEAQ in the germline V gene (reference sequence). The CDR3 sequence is CASSLVGQLPENYGYTF. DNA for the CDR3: TGTGCCAGCAGCTTAGTGGGACAGCTCCCGGAGAACTATGGCTACACCTTC.

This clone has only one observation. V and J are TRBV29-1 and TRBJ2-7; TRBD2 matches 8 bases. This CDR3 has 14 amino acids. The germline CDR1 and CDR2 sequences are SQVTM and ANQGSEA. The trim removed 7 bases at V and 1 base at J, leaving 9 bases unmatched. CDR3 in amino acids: CSGGGSGGSYEQYF. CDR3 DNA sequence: TGCAGCGGGGGCGGGAGCGGGGGATCCTACGAGCAGTACTTC.

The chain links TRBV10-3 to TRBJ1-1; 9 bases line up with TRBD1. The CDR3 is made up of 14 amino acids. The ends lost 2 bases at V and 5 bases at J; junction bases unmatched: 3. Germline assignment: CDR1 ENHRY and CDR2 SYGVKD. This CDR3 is CAISEGTGYTEAFF. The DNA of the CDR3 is TGTGCCATCAGTGAGGGGACAGGGTATACTGAAGCTTTCTTT.

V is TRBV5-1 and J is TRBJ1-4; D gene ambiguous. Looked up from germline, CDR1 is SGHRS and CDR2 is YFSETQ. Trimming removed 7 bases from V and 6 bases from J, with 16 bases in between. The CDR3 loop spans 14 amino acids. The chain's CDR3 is CASSTSSMDEKLFF. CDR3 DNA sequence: TGCGCCAGCTCGACTTCTTCCATGGATGAAAAACTGTTTTTT.

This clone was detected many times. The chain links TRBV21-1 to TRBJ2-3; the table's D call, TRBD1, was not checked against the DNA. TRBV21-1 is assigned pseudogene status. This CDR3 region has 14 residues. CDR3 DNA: TGTGCCAGCAGCAGACAGCTTAGCACAGATACGCAGTATTTT. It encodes CASSRQLSTDTQYF.

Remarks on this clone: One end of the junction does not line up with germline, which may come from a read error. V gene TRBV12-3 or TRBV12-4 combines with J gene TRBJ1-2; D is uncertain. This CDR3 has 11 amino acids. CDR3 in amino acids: CASSTLGVAIF. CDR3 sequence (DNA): TGTGCCAGCAGCACGCTCGGGGTCGCCATCTTC.

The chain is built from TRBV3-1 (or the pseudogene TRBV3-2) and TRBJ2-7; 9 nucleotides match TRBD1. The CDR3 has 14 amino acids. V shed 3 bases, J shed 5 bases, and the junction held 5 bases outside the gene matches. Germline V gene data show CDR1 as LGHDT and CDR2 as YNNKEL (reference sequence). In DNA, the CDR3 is TGTGCCAGCAGCCAGAGGGACAGGGACCACGAGCAGTACTTC. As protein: CASSQRDRDHEQYF.

The CDR3 sequence is CASSVDTEAFF. In DNA, the CDR3 is TGTGCCAGCAGCGTAGACACTGAAGCTTTCTTT. V is TRBV2 and J is TRBJ1-1; D remains ambiguous. This CDR3 has 11 residues. V was pared by 6 bases and J by 3 bases, with 5 bases between. Germline CDR1 SNHLY, CDR2 FYNNEI.

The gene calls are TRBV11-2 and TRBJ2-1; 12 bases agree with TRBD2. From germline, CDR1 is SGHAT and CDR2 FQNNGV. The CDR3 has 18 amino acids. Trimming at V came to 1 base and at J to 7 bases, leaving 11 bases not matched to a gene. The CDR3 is CASSLAPSTSGRRNEQFF. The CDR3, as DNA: TGTGCCAGCAGCTTAGCCCCCTCGACTAGCGGGAGACGGAATGAGCAGTTCTTC.

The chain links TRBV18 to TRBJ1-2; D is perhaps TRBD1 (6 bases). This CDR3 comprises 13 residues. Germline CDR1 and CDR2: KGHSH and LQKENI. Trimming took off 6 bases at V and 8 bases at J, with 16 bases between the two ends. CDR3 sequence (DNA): TGTGCCAGCTCCCAGGGGAGAGATGAGGGCTACACCTTC. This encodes CASSQGRDEGYTF.

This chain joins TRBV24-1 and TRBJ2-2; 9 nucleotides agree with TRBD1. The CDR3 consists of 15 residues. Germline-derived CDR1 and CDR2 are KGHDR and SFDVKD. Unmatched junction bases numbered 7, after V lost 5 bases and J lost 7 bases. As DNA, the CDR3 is TGTGCCACCAGTGGAGGGACAGGGATGAACGGGGAGCTGTTTTTT. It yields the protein CATSGGTGMNGELFF.